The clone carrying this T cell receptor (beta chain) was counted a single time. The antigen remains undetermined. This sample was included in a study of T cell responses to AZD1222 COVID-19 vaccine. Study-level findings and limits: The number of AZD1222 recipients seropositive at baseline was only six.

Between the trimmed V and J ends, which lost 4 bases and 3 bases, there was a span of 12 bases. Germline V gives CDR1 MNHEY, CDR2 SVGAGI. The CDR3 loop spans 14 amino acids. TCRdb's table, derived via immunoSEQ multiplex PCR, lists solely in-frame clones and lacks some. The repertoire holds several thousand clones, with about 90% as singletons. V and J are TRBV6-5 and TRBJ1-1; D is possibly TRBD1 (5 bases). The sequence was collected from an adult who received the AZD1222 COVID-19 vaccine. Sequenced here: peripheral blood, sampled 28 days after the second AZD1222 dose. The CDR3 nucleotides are TGTGCCAGCAGTTCCCGGGGGGGGGACACTGAAGCTTTCTTT. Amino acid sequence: CASSSRGGDTEAFF.